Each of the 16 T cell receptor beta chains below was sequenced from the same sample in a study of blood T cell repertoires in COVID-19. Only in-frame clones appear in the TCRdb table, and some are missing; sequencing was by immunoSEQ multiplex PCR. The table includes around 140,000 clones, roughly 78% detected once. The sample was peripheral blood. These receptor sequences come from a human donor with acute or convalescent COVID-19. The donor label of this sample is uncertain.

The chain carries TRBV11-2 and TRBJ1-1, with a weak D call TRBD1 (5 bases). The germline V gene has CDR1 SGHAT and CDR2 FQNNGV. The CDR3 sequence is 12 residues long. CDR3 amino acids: CATLREQGTAFF. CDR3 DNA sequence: TGTGCTACGCTCCGGGAGCAAGGGACGGCTTTCTTT.

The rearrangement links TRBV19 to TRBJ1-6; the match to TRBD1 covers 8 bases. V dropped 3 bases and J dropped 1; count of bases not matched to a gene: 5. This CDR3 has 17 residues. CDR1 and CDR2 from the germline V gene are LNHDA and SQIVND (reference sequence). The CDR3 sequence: CASSIGQGLSYNSPLHF. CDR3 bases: TGTGCCAGTAGTATCGGACAGGGTTTATCCTATAATTCACCCCTCCACTTT. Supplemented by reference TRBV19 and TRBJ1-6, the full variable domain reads DGGITQSPKYLFRKEGQNVTLSCEQNLNHDAMYWYRQDPGQGLRLIYYSQIVNDFQKGDIAEGYSVSREKKESFPLTVTSAQKNPTAFYLCASSIGQGLSYNSPLHFGNGTRLTVT.

The CDR3 bases are TGTGCCAGTAGTCCACAGGGACACTATGGCTACACCTTC. Amino acid sequence: CASSPQGHYGYTF. The J gene is TRBJ1-2, the V gene TRBV19; possible D gene TRBD1, 6 bases. This CDR3 has 13 amino acids. Trimming stripped 5 bases from V and 3 bases from J, with 10 bases between. Germline CDR1 is LNHDA and CDR2 is SQIVND (reference sequence).

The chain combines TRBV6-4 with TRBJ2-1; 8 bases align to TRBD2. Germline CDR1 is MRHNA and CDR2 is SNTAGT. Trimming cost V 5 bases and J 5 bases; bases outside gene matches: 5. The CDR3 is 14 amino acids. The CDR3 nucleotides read TGTGCCAGCAGTTTGAGCGGGGGCCACAATGAGCAGTTCTTC. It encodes CASSLSGGHNEQFF.

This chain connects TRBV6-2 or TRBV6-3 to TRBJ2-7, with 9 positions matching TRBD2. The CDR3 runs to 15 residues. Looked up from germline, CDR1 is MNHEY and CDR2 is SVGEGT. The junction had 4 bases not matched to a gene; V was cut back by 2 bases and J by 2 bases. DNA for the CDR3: TGTGCCAGCAGTTACAGCGGGGGGCCACCCTACGAGCAGTACTTC. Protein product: CASSYSGGPPYEQYF.

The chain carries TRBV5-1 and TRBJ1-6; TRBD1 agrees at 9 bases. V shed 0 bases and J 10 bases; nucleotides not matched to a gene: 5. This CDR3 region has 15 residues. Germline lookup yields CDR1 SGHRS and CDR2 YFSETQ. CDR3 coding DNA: TGCGCCAGCAGCTTGGACGGGACAGGGAACTCACCCCTCCACTTT. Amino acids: CASSLDGTGNSPLHF.

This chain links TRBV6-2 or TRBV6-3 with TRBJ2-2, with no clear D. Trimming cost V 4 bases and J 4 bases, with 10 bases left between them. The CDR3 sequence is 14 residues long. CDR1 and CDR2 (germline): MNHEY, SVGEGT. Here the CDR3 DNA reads TGTGCCAGCAGTTTATCAGGTCGCACCGGGGAGCTGTTTTTT. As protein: CASSLSGRTGELFF.

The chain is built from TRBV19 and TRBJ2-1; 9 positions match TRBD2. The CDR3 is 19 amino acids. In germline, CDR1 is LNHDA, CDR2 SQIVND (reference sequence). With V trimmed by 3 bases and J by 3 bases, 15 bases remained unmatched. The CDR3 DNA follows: TGTGCCAGTAGTATTCTGAACCGCCTGAGCGGGGGGCGCTACAATGAGCAGTTCTTC. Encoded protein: CASSILNRLSGGRYNEQFF.

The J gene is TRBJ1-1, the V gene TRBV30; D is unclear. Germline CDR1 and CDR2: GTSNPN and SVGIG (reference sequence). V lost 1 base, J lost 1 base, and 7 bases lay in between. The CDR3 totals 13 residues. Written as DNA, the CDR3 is TGTGCCTGGAGTGCCCTTAAGAACACTGAAGCTTTCTTT. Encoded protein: CAWSALKNTEAFF.

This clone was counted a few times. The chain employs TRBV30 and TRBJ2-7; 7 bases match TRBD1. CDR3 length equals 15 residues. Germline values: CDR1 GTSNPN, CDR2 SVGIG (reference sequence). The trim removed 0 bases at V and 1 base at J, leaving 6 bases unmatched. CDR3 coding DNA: TGTGCCTGGAGTGTATCCCCGACAGGGTCCTACGAGCAGTACTTC. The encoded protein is CAWSVSPTGSYEQYF.

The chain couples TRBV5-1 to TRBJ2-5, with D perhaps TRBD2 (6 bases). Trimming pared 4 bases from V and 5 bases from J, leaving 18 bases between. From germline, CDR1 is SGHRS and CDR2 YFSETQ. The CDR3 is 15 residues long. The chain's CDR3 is CASSPGGSGGETQYF. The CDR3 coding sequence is TGCGCCAGCAGCCCCGGAGGTAGCGGCGGGGAGACCCAGTACTTC.

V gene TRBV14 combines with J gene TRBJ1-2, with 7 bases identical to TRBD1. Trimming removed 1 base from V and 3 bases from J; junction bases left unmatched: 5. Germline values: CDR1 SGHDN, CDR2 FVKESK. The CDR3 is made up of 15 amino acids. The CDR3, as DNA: TGTGCCAGCAGCCAAGGACAGGGAACTTACTATGGCTACACCTTC. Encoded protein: CASSQGQGTYYGYTF.

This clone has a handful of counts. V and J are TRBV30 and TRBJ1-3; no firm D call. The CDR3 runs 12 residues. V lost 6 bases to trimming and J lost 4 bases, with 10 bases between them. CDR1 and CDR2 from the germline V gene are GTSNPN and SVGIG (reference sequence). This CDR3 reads CACRTGGNTIYF. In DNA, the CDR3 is TGTGCCTGTAGGACGGGGGGAAACACCATATATTTT.

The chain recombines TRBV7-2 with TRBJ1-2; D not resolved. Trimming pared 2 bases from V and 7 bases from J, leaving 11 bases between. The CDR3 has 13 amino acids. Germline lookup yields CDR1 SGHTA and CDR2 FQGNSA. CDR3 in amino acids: CASSLPDSIGYTF. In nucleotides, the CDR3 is TGTGCCAGCAGCTTACCGGACTCGATTGGCTACACCTTC.

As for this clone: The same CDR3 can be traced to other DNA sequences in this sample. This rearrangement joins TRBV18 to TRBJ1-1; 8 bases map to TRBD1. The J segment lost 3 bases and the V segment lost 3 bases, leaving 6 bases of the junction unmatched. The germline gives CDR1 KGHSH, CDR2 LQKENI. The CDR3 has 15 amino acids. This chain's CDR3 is CASSPQGARDTEAFF. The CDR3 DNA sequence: TGTGCCAGCTCACCTCAGGGGGCGAGGGACACTGAAGCTTTCTTT.

The CDR3 protein is CASSFRRADQPQHF. CDR3 coding DNA: TGTGCCAGCAGTTTTCGCAGGGCCGATCAGCCCCAGCATTTT. The chain uses TRBV6-5 and TRBJ1-5; perhaps TRBD1 as D (5 bases). The length of the CDR3 is 14 residues. Per germline, CDR1 MNHEY and CDR2 SVGAGI. The V gene lost 4 bases and the J gene lost 5 bases, with 12 bases spanning the gap.